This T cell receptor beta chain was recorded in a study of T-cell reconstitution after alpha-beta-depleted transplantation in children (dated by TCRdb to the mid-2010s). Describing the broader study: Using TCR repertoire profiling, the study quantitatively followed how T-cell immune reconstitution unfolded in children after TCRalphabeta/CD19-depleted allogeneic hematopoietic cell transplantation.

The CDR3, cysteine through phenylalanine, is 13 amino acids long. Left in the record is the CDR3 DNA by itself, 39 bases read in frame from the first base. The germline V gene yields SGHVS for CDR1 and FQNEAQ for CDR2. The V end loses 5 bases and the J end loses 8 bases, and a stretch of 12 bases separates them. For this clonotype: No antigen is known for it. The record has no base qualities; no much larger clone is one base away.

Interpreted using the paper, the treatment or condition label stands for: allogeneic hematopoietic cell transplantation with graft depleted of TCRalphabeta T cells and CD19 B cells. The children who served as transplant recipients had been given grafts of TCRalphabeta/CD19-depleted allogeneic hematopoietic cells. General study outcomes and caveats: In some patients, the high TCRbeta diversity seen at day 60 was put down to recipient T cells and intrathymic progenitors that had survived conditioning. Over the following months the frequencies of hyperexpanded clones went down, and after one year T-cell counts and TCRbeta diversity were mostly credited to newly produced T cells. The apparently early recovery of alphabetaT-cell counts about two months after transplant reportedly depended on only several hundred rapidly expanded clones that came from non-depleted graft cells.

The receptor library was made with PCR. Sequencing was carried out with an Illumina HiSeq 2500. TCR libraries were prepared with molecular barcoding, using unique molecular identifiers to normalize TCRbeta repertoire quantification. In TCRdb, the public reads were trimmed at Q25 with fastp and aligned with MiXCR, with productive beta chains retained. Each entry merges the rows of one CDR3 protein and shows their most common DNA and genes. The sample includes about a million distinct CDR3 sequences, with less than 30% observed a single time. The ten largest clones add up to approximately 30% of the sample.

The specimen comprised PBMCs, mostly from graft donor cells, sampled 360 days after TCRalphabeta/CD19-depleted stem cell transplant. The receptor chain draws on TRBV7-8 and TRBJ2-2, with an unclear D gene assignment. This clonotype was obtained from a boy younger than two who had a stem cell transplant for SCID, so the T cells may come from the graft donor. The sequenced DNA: TGTGCCAGCAGCACGGACCTTGTGGGGGAGCTGTTTTTT. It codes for CASSTDLVGELFF.